Below, one T cell receptor (beta chain) is given with its context. This sample is part of a study of blood T cell repertoires in COVID-19. Study-wide background: Samples representing acute and convalescent COVID-19 were sourced from the United States, Italy and Spain. T cells, B-cell-depleted T cells, or PBMCs supplied cDNA or gDNA.

The assay was immunoSEQ multiplex PCR, and TCRdb's table has in-frame clones only and misses some. This table has hundreds of thousands of clones, approximately 90% appearing once. It was during active infection that Seattle patients were enrolled and then longitudinally followed. The CDR3 is 11 amino acids. The V end was cut by 3 bases, the J end by 8 bases, with 4 bases between. The clonotype originates from a woman aged 50 to 60 with COVID-19, enrolled during active disease. Specimen: peripheral blood. V gene TRBV12-3 or TRBV12-4 combines with J gene TRBJ1-4, with D unresolved. CDR3: CASSLLEKLFF. CDR3 in DNA: TGTGCCAGCAGTTTGCTAGAAAAACTGTTTTTT.